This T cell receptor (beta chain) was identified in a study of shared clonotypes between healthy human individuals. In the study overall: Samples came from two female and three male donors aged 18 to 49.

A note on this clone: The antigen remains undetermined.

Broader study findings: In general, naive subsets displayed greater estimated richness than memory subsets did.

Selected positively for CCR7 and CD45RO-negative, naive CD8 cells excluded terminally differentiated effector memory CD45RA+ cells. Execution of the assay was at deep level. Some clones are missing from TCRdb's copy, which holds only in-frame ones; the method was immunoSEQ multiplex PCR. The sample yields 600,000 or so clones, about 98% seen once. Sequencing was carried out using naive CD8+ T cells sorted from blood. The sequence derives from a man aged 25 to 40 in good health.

CDR3 residues: CASSFGRGDEQFF. DNA of the CDR3: TGTGCCAGCAGTTTCGGCAGGGGGGATGAGCAGTTCTTC. The chain recombines TRBV27 with TRBJ2-1; D might be TRBD1 (7 bases). The CDR3 is made up of 13 amino acids. V was pared by 3 bases and J by 8 bases, with 11 bases between. Per the germline V gene, CDR1 is MNHEY and CDR2 is SMNVEV (reference sequence).